The clone carrying this T cell receptor (beta chain) was seen just once. What it recognizes is unknown. The sample is drawn from a study of blood T cells in healthy people across ages. Study-wide points: Bulk PBMC profiling left naive and antigen-experienced comparisons inconclusive.

The CDR3 covers 14 residues. Germline CDR1 and CDR2: MNHEY and SMNVEV (reference sequence). Those donating, healthy Caucasian individuals from Russia, were aged roughly 6 to 100. Next came a second PCR, run for 7 to 11 cycles, which used a sample-barcoded 5' primer along with a J-beta primer mix. Each CDR3 protein gets one entry after TCRdb re-called the 5' RACE reads with MiXCR. The table has 1.5 million to 2 million distinct CDR3 sequences, approximately 39% seen once. The chain joins TRBV27 to TRBJ2-4; D possibly corresponds to TRBD1 (5 bases). The J call may be in error: the DNA end matches TRBJ2-7 better. This TCR came from a human donor in good health. Sequenced material: blood. The CDR3, as DNA: TGTGCCAGCAGTTTCCTAGACAGATACTACGAGCAGTACTTC. As protein: CASSFLDRYYEQYF.